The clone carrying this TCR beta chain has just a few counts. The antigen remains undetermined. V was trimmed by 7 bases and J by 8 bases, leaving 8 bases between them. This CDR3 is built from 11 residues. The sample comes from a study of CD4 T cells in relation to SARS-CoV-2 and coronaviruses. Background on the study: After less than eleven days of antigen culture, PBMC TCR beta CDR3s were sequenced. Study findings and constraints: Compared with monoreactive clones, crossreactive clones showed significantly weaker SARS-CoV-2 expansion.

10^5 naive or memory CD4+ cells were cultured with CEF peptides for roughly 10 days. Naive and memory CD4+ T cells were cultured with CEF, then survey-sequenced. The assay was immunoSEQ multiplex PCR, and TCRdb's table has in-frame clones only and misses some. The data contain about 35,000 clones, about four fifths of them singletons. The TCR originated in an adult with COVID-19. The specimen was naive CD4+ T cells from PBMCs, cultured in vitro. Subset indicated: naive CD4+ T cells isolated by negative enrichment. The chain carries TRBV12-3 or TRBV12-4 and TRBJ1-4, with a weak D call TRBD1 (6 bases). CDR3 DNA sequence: TGTGCCAGCACCCAGGGGGAAAAACTGTTTTTT. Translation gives CASTQGEKLFF.